This record concerns one T cell receptor beta chain sequence. The data originate from a study of blood T cell repertoires in COVID-19. Study-level information: T cells, B-cell-depleted T cells, or PBMCs provided the cDNA or gDNA that served as material.

Measured with immunoSEQ multiplex PCR; TCRdb has only the in-frame clones, and not every one. The sample holds about 230,000 clones, around 81% seen once. Germline values: CDR1 MGHRA, CDR2 YSYEKL. The CDR3 is 14 residues long. Trimming pared 1 base from V and 8 bases from J, leaving 14 bases between. This receptor was taken from a woman at least 80 years old with COVID-19, enrolled during active disease. The J gene is TRBJ1-2, the V gene TRBV4-1, with D maybe TRBD1 (6 bases). The source material was peripheral blood. CDR3 sequence reads: CASSQAPNRDGYTF. The CDR3 coding sequence is TGCGCCAGCAGCCAAGCCCCGAACAGGGACGGCTACACCTTC.